The T cell receptor beta chain described here comes from a study of human T cells and chemical hapten exposure. Study-wide results and limits: No shift was seen in TCRs above 1 in 1000 frequency with DPC sensitization.

Indicated time point: healthy volunteer bleed at 2 weeks. Extraction of total RNA was performed on unfractionated whole blood. This clonotype appeared many times. Its antigen is not known. In the authors' workflow: There were a median of roughly 100,000 TCRs per sample, with a range from 23,224 to 690,600. Via MiXCR, TCRdb re-called the RACE reads, giving one row per CDR3 protein. Clone size and V and J calls follow TCRdb, not the original study. The table lists some 50,000 distinct CDR3 sequences, 3.5% to 4.5% of them singletons. This TCR was recovered from a female donor in good health. Some clones in this sample may be carry-over from other donors' samples. Input material: whole blood.

The CDR3 spells CATSHPGPRGEQFF. The CDR3 coding sequence is TGTGCCACCAGCCACCCGGGACCGCGAGGTGAGCAGTTCTTC. The rearrangement uses TRBV15 and TRBJ2-1; the D call may be TRBD1 or TRBD2 (5 bases each). Per the germline V gene, CDR1 is LNHNV and CDR2 is YYDKDF (reference sequence). The CDR3 contains 14 residues. V was clipped by 5 bases and J by 9 bases, with 17 bases between them.